The 2 T cell receptor beta chains in this list originate from one sample, sequenced in a study of blood T cell repertoires in COVID-19. Assay: immunoSEQ multiplex PCR; the TCRdb copy retains only in-frame clones and omits some. The sample records around 170,000 clones, under 80% being singletons. Input material: peripheral blood. The receptors were sampled from a woman older than 75 with acute or convalescent COVID-19.

For the CDR3, the DNA is TGTGCCAGCAGCTTAAGTTCAGAAGAGACCCAGTACTTC. This sequence encodes CASSLSSEETQYF. This sequence joins TRBV7-9 and TRBJ2-5; D remains unclear. V was trimmed by 2 bases and J by 3 bases, leaving 7 bases between them. CDR3 length: 13 residues. CDR1 and CDR2 from the germline V gene are SEHNR and FQNEAQ (reference sequence).

This rearrangement joins TRBV13 to TRBJ2-5, with 9 bases lining up with TRBD2. V was clipped by 5 bases and J by 5 bases; unmatched bases: 12. This CDR3 is 16 amino acids long. The germline CDR1 and CDR2 sequences are PRHDT and FYEKMQ (reference sequence). The CDR3 sequence: CASSPAGGGKGETQYF. For the CDR3, the DNA is TGTGCCAGCAGCCCTGCGGGAGGGGGAAAAGGGGAGACCCAGTACTTC.